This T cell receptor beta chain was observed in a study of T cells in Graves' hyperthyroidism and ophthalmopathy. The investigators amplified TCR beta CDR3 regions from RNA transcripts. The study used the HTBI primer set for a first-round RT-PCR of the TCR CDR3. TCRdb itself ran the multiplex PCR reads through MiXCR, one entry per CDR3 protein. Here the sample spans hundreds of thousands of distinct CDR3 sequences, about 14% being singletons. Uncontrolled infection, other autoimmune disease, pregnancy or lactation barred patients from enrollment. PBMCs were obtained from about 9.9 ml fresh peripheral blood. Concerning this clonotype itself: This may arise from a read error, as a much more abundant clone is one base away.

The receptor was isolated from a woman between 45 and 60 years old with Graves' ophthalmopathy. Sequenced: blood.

The CDR3 sequence: CASSQGTALNQLQHF. The CDR3, as DNA: TGTGCCAGCAGCCAGGGGACAGCCCTCAATCAGCTCCAGCATTTT. The chain is built from TRBV6-2 or TRBV6-3 and TRBJ1-5; TRBD1 aligns across 7 bases. Germline CDR1 and CDR2: MNHEY and SVGEGT. This CDR3 comprises 15 residues.